Presented here are 21 T cell receptor beta chains from one specimen sequenced in a study of CD8 T cells in ankylosing spondylitis. TCRdb reprocessed the 5' RACE reads via MiXCR and lists one record per CDR3 protein. The sample has 200,000 to 250,000 distinct CDR3 sequences, 8% to 11% seen once. Sequencing was done on a sample of blood, either unsorted or a sorted T cell fraction (not recorded which). The receptors were sampled from a male donor with ankylosing spondylitis or in good health (not recorded which).

A few counts support this clonotype. V gene TRBV5-1 combines with J gene TRBJ1-4; a possible D gene is TRBD1 (5 bases). This CDR3 has 15 amino acids. Germline values: CDR1 SGHRS, CDR2 YFSETQ. Trimming pared 0 bases from V and 6 bases from J, leaving 12 bases between. In DNA form, the CDR3 reads TGCGCCAGCAGCTTGGCAGGGATACTTGATGAAAAACTGTTTTTT. Translating it yields CASSLAGILDEKLFF. The full variable domain, completed using reference TRBV5-1 and TRBJ1-4, is KAGVTQTPRYLIKTRGQQVTLSCSPISGHRSVSWYQQTPGQGLQFLFEYFSETQRNKGNFPGRFSGRQFSNSRSEMNVSTLELGDSALYLCASSLAGILDEKLFFGSGTQLSVL.

The sample holds many counts of this clonotype. The chain carries TRBV6-1 and TRBJ1-5; no definite D call. Germline CDR1 MNHNS, CDR2 SASEGT. V lost 4 bases to trimming and J lost 0 bases, with 10 bases between them. The CDR3 runs to 15 residues. CDR3 coding DNA: TGTGCCAGCAGTGCTGACGGGAATAGCAATCAGCCCCAGCATTTT. Its translation is CASSADGNSNQPQHF.

In its sample, this clonotype was seen many times. This chain links TRBV7-9 with TRBJ2-7, with 8 bases aligning to TRBD2. The CDR3 loop spans 16 amino acids. Germline V CDR1 and CDR2: SEHNR, FQNEAQ (reference sequence). The J segment lost 3 bases and the V segment lost 4 bases, leaving 11 bases of the junction unmatched. CDR3: CASSSEEERGNYEQYF. CDR3 in DNA: TGTGCCAGCAGCTCCGAGGAAGAGCGGGGGAACTACGAGCAGTACTTC.

This clonotype came up many times. The rearrangement joins TRBV5-1 to TRBJ2-1, with D possibly TRBD1 on 6 matching bases. CDR3 size: 17 residues. Trimming pared 4 bases from V and 0 bases from J, leaving 17 bases between. Per the germline V gene, CDR1 is SGHRS and CDR2 is YFSETQ. The CDR3 sequence is CASSLLQGGSSYNEQFF. CDR3 DNA sequence: TGCGCCAGCAGCCTCCTACAGGGTGGAAGCTCCTACAATGAGCAGTTCTTC. Full variable domain (rest looked up from reference TRBV5-1 and TRBJ2-1): KAGVTQTPRYLIKTRGQQVTLSCSPISGHRSVSWYQQTPGQGLQFLFEYFSETQRNKGNFPGRFSGRQFSNSRSEMNVSTLELGDSALYLCASSLLQGGSSYNEQFFGPGTRLTVL.

This clonotype has ten or more counts. J is TRBJ2-2 and V is TRBV5-1, with D possibly being TRBD2 (6 bases). CDR1 and CDR2 (germline): SGHRS, YFSETQ. Trimming stripped 0 bases from V and 1 base from J, with 7 bases between. The CDR3 covers 15 residues. The CDR3 sequence: CASSLDGRNTGELFF. CDR3 bases: TGCGCCAGCAGCTTGGACGGGAGGAACACCGGGGAGCTGTTTTTT. The complete variable domain, with remaining parts taken from reference TRBV5-1 and TRBJ2-2, reads KAGVTQTPRYLIKTRGQQVTLSCSPISGHRSVSWYQQTPGQGLQFLFEYFSETQRNKGNFPGRFSGRQFSNSRSEMNVSTLELGDSALYLCASSLDGRNTGELFFGEGSRLTVL.

This clonotype was found many times. The chain couples TRBV5-6 to TRBJ2-7; D remains unclear. Per germline, CDR1 SGHDT and CDR2 YYEEEE. The CDR3 runs 14 residues. Trimming stripped 4 bases from V and 7 bases from J, with 18 bases between. The CDR3 region is CASSPDGPTMEQYF. CDR3 DNA: TGTGCCAGCAGCCCCGACGGACCTACTATGGAGCAGTACTTC. Filled out from reference TRBV5-6 and TRBJ2-7, the complete variable domain reads DAGVTQSPTHLIKTRGQQVTLRCSPKSGHDTVSWYQQALGQGPQFIFQYYEEEERQRGNFPDRFSGHQFPNYSSELNVNALLLGDSALYLCASSPDGPTMEQYFGPGTRLTVT.

This clonotype occurred many times. The chain uses TRBV12-3 or TRBV12-4 and TRBJ2-1; 8 bases match TRBD1. The CDR3 sequence is 13 residues long. Trimming cost V 5 bases and J 7 bases; bases outside gene matches: 4. CDR3 nucleotides: TGTGCCAGCAGTAGCAACAGGGGGAATGAGCAGTTCTTC. It translates to CASSSNRGNEQFF.

This clonotype was observed many times. The rearrangement uses TRBV19 and TRBJ1-2; 10 nucleotides line up with TRBD1. The CDR3 loop spans 14 amino acids. Germline assignment: CDR1 LNHDA and CDR2 SQIVND (reference sequence). V shed 10 bases, J shed 7 bases, and the junction held 12 bases outside the gene matches. CDR3 bases: TGTGCCACAGAGACAGGGGGCCTACCCCGTGGCTACACCTTC. It translates to CATETGGLPRGYTF.

This clonotype turned up a few times. The J gene is TRBJ2-5, the V gene TRBV18; D possibly matches TRBD1 or TRBD2 (5 bases each). V was cut by 6 bases and J by 4 bases, with 15 bases left in between. CDR1 is KGHSH and CDR2 is LQKENI in the germline V gene. The CDR3 extends over 14 amino acids. The CDR3 DNA reads as TGTGCCAGCTCGATGGTGGGGGAATCAGAGACCCAGTACTTC. Its protein product is CASSMVGESETQYF.

V gene TRBV19 combines with J gene TRBJ1-5; 12 positions match TRBD1. The germline V gene encodes CDR1 LNHDA and CDR2 SQIVND (reference sequence). The junction had 8 bases not matched to a gene; V was cut back by 6 bases and J by 5 bases. This CDR3 is built from 16 residues. CDR3 amino acids: CASSNPGQGAHQPQHF. CDR3 in DNA: TGTGCCAGTAGCAATCCGGGACAGGGGGCCCATCAGCCCCAGCATTTT.

This clonotype was counted at least ten times. CDR3 coding DNA: TGCAGCGTAGGACAGGGGGCGTCTAACGAGCAGTACTTC. Its protein is CSVGQGASNEQYF. This chain links TRBV29-1 with TRBJ2-7; 11 bases align to TRBD1. CDR3 length equals 13 residues. V gave up 6 bases and J gave up 5 bases; unmatched junction bases: 6. Germline V gene data show CDR1 as SQVTM and CDR2 as ANQGSEA.

The genes are TRBV5-1 and TRBJ2-5; weak D call: TRBD1 (7 bases). This CDR3 is built from 16 residues. Germline lookup yields CDR1 SGHRS and CDR2 YFSETQ. V was clipped by 2 bases and J by 4 bases, with 18 bases between them. The CDR3 loop is CASSFPRTGGSETQYF. Written as DNA, the CDR3 is TGCGCCAGCAGCTTTCCGAGGACAGGAGGGTCAGAGACCCAGTACTTC.

This clonotype was seen ten or more times. The chain is built from TRBV20-1 and TRBJ2-1, with 8 positions matching TRBD1. J gave up 8 bases and V 5 bases, and 5 bases lay outside the gene matches. Germline CDR1 and CDR2: DFQATT and SNEGSKA (reference sequence). The CDR3 extends over 12 amino acids. The CDR3 here is CSASNRGDEQFF. DNA for the CDR3: TGCAGTGCTTCAAACAGGGGGGATGAGCAGTTCTTC.

The chain has TRBV3-1 and TRBJ2-3; D is possibly TRBD2 (6 bases). Germline CDR1 reads LGHDT; CDR2 reads YNNKEL (reference sequence). The CDR3 loop spans 16 amino acids. Trimming shortened V by 4 bases and J by 7 bases, and 21 bases separated the two germline ends. The CDR3 protein is CASSRQSGTRGNTQYF. The DNA for the CDR3 is TGTGCCAGCAGCCGGCAATCCGGGACTCGTGGGAATACGCAGTATTTT.

The genes are TRBV7-8 and TRBJ2-3; 13 positions agree with TRBD2. Germline-derived CDR1 and CDR2 are SGHVS and FQNEAQ. This CDR3 is built from 15 residues. V dropped 3 bases and J dropped 4; count of bases not matched to a gene: 1. Here the CDR3 DNA reads TGTGCCAGCAGCTTCACTAGCGGGGGGGCAGATACGCAGTATTTT. This gives the protein CASSFTSGGADTQYF.

At least ten counts were recorded for this clonotype. The rearrangement joins TRBV28 to TRBJ2-1; 9 bases line up with TRBD2. The CDR3 loop spans 14 amino acids. Losses at the gene ends were 8 bases for V and 8 bases for J; bases not matched to a gene: 10. Germline CDR1 and CDR2: MDHEN and SYDVKM. The CDR3 protein is CASVSGLARDEQFF. The DNA for the CDR3 is TGTGCCAGCGTTTCCGGACTAGCGCGTGATGAGCAGTTCTTC.

This clonotype was found many times. The chain combines TRBV6-5 with TRBJ1-1; 8 nucleotides line up with TRBD1. The V gene end was trimmed by 2 bases and the J gene end by 5 bases; junction bases not matched to a gene: 10. This CDR3 has 16 residues. Per germline, CDR1 MNHEY and CDR2 SVGAGI. The CDR3 is CASSYSTQGAQTEAFF. The CDR3 region has the DNA TGTGCCAGCAGTTACAGTACTCAGGGGGCTCAAACTGAAGCTTTCTTT.

This clonotype came up many times. The rearrangement links TRBV7-2 to TRBJ1-1; no clear D gene. Germline V gene lookup returns CDR1 SGHTA and CDR2 FQGNSA. The CDR3 runs 14 residues. V was clipped by 0 bases and J by 1 base, with 6 bases between them. This CDR3 is CASSLAGRNTEAFF. CDR3 bases: TGTGCCAGCAGCTTAGCGGGCAGGAACACTGAAGCTTTCTTT.

This clonotype was seen many times. The chain combines TRBV12-3 or TRBV12-4 with TRBJ2-1, with no clear D. This CDR3 has 12 residues. V gave up 8 bases and J gave up 6 bases, with 11 bases separating them. CDR3 sequence: CASSRGPNEQFF. CDR3 DNA sequence: TGTGCCAGCTCGCGAGGTCCCAATGAGCAGTTCTTC.

This chain uses TRBV18 with TRBJ2-5; D perhaps matches TRBD2 (6 bases). V lost 2 bases and J lost 4, with 17 bases in between. The CDR3 has 16 amino acids. The germline CDR1 and CDR2 sequences are KGHSH and LQKENI. The CDR3 DNA reads as TGTGCCAGCTCACCATTTGTTGCCGGGAGCGGAGAGACCCAGTACTTC. Translating gives CASSPFVAGSGETQYF.

This clonotype was picked up a small number of times. J is TRBJ1-1 and V is TRBV13; weak D call: TRBD1 (6 bases). The V gene lost 4 bases and the J gene lost 7 bases, with 22 bases spanning the gap. There are 16 residues in the CDR3. The germline V gene encodes CDR1 PRHDT and CDR2 FYEKMQ (reference sequence). CDR3 loop: CASSWTGGPGWIEAFF. The CDR3 bases are TGTGCCAGCAGCTGGACGGGGGGGCCCGGGTGGATTGAAGCTTTCTTT.